A single T cell receptor beta chain is shown here with its context. The table came from immunoSEQ multiplex PCR; TCRdb's copy has only in-frame clones and leaves some out. The table shows 70,000 to 85,000 clones, with almost 98% occurring only once. The data originate from a study of technical replicates of blood from a handful of donors. This sequence originates from a human donor in good health. The sample was T cells isolated from PBMCs.

The CDR3 protein is CASSLTSRLTGQGTINQPQHF. In DNA, the CDR3 is TGTGCCAGCAGTTTAACCTCCCGCCTAACGGGACAGGGGACCATCAATCAGCCCCAGCATTTT. The chain has TRBV27 and TRBJ1-5; 10 nucleotides line up with TRBD1. The CDR3 covers 21 residues. V lost 2 bases and J lost 3; bases outside the gene matches: 19. The germline V gene has CDR1 MNHEY and CDR2 SMNVEV (reference sequence).